This TCR beta chain emerged from a study of blood T cells in healthy people across ages. The CDR3 length is 15 residues. Germline V gene data show CDR1 as LGHNA and CDR2 as YNFKEQ. Deletions cut 4 bases from V and 5 bases from J, with 17 bases between. This clonotype has a handful of counts. Researchers collected 9 to 10 milliliters of peripheral blood from every single donor. Primers used in a second PCR of about 6 to 12 cycles were a sample-barcoded 5' primer and a J-beta primer mix. TCRdb redid the calling of the 5' RACE reads with MiXCR, one entry per CDR3 protein. The table has 600,000 to 650,000 distinct CDR3 sequences, approximately 59% seen once.

The sequence came from a man between 60 and 75 years old in good health. The sample was blood. The chain uses TRBV4-2 and TRBJ1-2; D remains ambiguous. CDR3 bases: TGTGCCAGCAGCCCCGACGGGAGGGTGGTATATGGCTACACCTTC. Protein: CASSPDGRVVYGYTF.